The 8 T cell receptor beta chains below were found in one sample sequenced in a study of T cells in Graves' hyperthyroidism and ophthalmopathy. It was RNA transcripts that yielded the amplified TCR beta CDR3 regions. Primed by the HTBI set, a first-round RT-PCR was run on the TCR CDR3. TCRdb re-called the multiplex PCR reads through MiXCR, storing one row per CDR3 protein. The data hold fewer than 650,000 distinct CDR3 sequences, with roughly 15% observed a single time. Sequencing used blood. These receptors all stem from a woman aged 40 to 50 with Graves' ophthalmopathy.

This clonotype was found many times. V is TRBV3-1 and J is TRBJ2-4, with no clear D. The CDR3 is 13 amino acids. Trimming left V 2 bases short and J 5 bases short, with 7 bases between. Germline V CDR1 and CDR2: LGHDT, YNNKEL (reference sequence). The CDR3 here is CASSQRHENIQYF. As DNA, the CDR3 is TGTGCCAGCAGCCAAAGACATGAAAACATTCAGTACTTC.

This clonotype was recorded at least ten times. This rearrangement joins TRBV4-2 to TRBJ1-2, with a possible D match to TRBD1 (5 bases). The CDR3 has 15 amino acids. Trimming removed 1 base from V and 2 bases from J, with 11 bases in between. The germline V gene has CDR1 LGHNA and CDR2 YNFKEQ. CDR3 coding DNA: TGTGCCAGCAGCCAAGGACAGAGCTTCAACTATGGCTACACCTTC. Protein sequence: CASSQGQSFNYGYTF.

This clonotype was seen repeatedly, ten times or more. The V and J genes are TRBV12-3 or TRBV12-4 and TRBJ2-7; 9 bases are shared with TRBD2. V gave up 2 bases and J gave up 6 bases; unmatched junction bases: 8. The CDR3 consists of 15 residues. CDR3 protein: CASSLFGGAGGEQYF. Here the CDR3 DNA reads TGTGCCAGCAGTTTATTCGGGGGAGCGGGAGGCGAGCAGTACTTC.

Ten or more counts support this clonotype. The chain employs TRBV28 and TRBJ1-2, with D possibly matching TRBD1 (5 bases). The V gene lost 3 bases and the J gene lost 2 bases, with 16 bases spanning the gap. The V gene's germline CDR1 is MDHEN and CDR2 SYDVKM. This CDR3 is 16 amino acids long. The CDR3 loop is CASSLDGTPRNYGYTF. The CDR3 DNA is TGTGCCAGCAGTTTGGATGGGACCCCGAGGAACTATGGCTACACCTTC.

The chain recombines TRBV13 with TRBJ1-2; D unclear. The CDR3 has 14 residues. V was cut by 0 bases and J by 4 bases, with 9 bases left in between. The germline gives CDR1 PRHDT, CDR2 FYEKMQ (reference sequence). The DNA of the CDR3 is TGTGCCAGCAGCTTAGGCACGCCTGGCTATGGCTACACCTTC. The encoded protein is CASSLGTPGYGYTF.

This clonotype was seen a handful of times. V and J are TRBV6-2 or TRBV6-3 and TRBJ2-7; D unclear. V was cut by 7 bases and J by 3 bases, with 13 bases left in between. The CDR3 has 13 amino acids. Germline V gene data show CDR1 as MNHEY and CDR2 as SVGEGT. CDR3 in DNA: TGTGCCAGCACCGACCCCCCGGGCTACGAGCAGTACTTC. This codes for CASTDPPGYEQYF.

This clonotype was observed at least ten times. CDR3 sequence reads: CASSHRGGEQYF. Written as DNA, the CDR3 is TGTGCCAGCAGTCACAGGGGGGGTGAGCAGTACTTC. The genes are TRBV27 and TRBJ2-7; D is perhaps TRBD1 (8 bases). The V end was cut by 5 bases, the J end by 7 bases, with 12 bases between. Germline CDR1 MNHEY, CDR2 SMNVEV (reference sequence). The CDR3 is 12 amino acids.

The V call is TRBV29-1, the J call TRBJ2-7; D is unresolved. CDR1 is SQVTM, CDR2 ANQGSEA, per germline. V lost 1 base and J lost 1, with 14 bases in between. The CDR3 consists of 15 residues. Written as DNA, the CDR3 is TGCAGCGTTGAAGGGCCAGATGGGCGGTCCTACGAGCAGTACTTC. This codes for CSVEGPDGRSYEQYF.